The 21 T cell receptor beta chains below all came from one sample that was sequenced in a study of patients and donors after allogeneic stem cell transplantation. Each CDR3 protein is one row after TCRdb ran MiXCR on the RT-PCR reads. The sample has roughly 230,000 distinct CDR3 sequences, 12% to 15% seen once. Sequencing was done on a sample of blood, either unsorted or a sorted T cell fraction (not recorded which). The receptors derive from a human donor who was either an allogeneic HSCT recipient or a stem cell or donor lymphocyte infusion donor (not recorded which). It is not recorded whose cells these are; they may come from a transplant donor.

The gene calls are TRBV7-2 and TRBJ2-3; no firm D call. Trimming took 7 bases from V and 5 from J, leaving 7 bases between them. CDR1 SGHTA and CDR2 FQGNSA come from the germline V gene. This CDR3 has 11 residues. DNA of the CDR3: TGTGCCAGCACCAACAAAGATACGCAGTATTTT. Its protein product is CASTNKDTQYF.

This clonotype was counted at least ten times. The chain combines TRBV5-1 with TRBJ2-7; 10 nucleotides match TRBD1. The CDR3 is 14 amino acids. CDR1 SGHRS and CDR2 YFSETQ come from the germline V gene. J lost 6 bases, V lost 4 bases, and 7 bases had no gene match. The CDR3 region has the DNA TGCGCCAGCAGCCGAGTGGGGACAGGGGCCGAGCAGTACTTC. Its protein is CASSRVGTGAEQYF. The full variable domain, rest sourced from reference TRBV5-1 and TRBJ2-7, is KAGVTQTPRYLIKTRGQQVTLSCSPISGHRSVSWYQQTPGQGLQFLFEYFSETQRNKGNFPGRFSGRQFSNSRSEMNVSTLELGDSALYLCASSRVGTGAEQYFGPGTRLTVT.

This clonotype was seen only a few times. The chain uses TRBV11-1 and TRBJ2-5; no clear D gene. CDR1 and CDR2 from the germline V gene are SGHAT and FQDESV (reference sequence). V lost 0 bases and J 3 bases, leaving 5 bases between the germline ends. This CDR3 has 13 residues. CDR3 sequence reads: CASSLAVEETQYF. The CDR3, as DNA: TGTGCCAGCAGCTTAGCGGTGGAAGAGACCCAGTACTTC.

This clonotype was seen a few times. The V and J genes are TRBV6-6 and TRBJ1-4; D unresolved. The CDR3 runs to 12 residues. V dropped 7 bases and J dropped 6 bases, with 9 bases sitting between them. Germline CDR1 and CDR2: MNHNY and SVGAGI (reference sequence). The CDR3: CASKDGHEKLFF. The CDR3 DNA follows: TGTGCCAGCAAGGACGGACATGAAAAACTGTTTTTT.

Ten or more counts support this clonotype. V gene TRBV20-1 combines with J gene TRBJ1-1; TRBD1 agrees at 7 bases. V lost 3 bases and J lost 6; bases outside the gene matches: 7. The CDR3 has 13 amino acids. Germline CDR1 and CDR2: DFQATT and SNEGSKA (reference sequence). The CDR3 protein is CSASPGTASEAFF. CDR3 coding DNA: TGCAGTGCTAGTCCCGGGACAGCCTCTGAAGCTTTCTTT.

Note on this clonotype: The final CDR3 position lacks the conserved phenylalanine or tryptophan, pointing to a likely read error. The limits of the CDR3 on the DNA are not certain, so only TCRdb's listed CDR3 is given. The chain couples TRBV13 to TRBJ2-1. Looked up from germline, CDR1 is PRHDT and CDR2 is FYEKMQ (reference sequence). The CDR3 spans 13 amino acids, including both terminal residues. This CDR3 reads CASSLARIRHIGV.

This clonotype was seen a few times. The V gene is TRBV9, the J gene TRBJ1-2; TRBD1 might be the D (5 bases). In germline, CDR1 is SGDLS, CDR2 YYNGEE. The length of the CDR3 is 12 residues. V was trimmed by 8 bases and J by 5 bases, leaving 13 bases between them. CDR3 loop: CASTSRGYGYTF. CDR3 nucleotides: TGTGCCAGTACGTCCCGGGGGTATGGCTACACCTTC.

Ten or more counts support this clonotype. V and J are TRBV20-1 and TRBJ1-1; D possibly corresponds to TRBD1 (6 bases). V was cut by 7 bases and J by 6 bases, with 18 bases left in between. Germline loops: CDR1 DFQATT, CDR2 SNEGSKA (reference sequence). This CDR3 has 13 residues. The CDR3 loop reads CSVTDRWVPEAFF. DNA for the CDR3: TGCAGTGTTACGGACAGATGGGTCCCTGAAGCTTTCTTT.

In this sample, this clonotype turned up a few times. The rearrangement links TRBV19 to TRBJ1-2, with a possible D match to TRBD1 (6 bases). The V end lost 3 bases, the J end lost 2 bases, and 19 bases lay between the germline ends. The CDR3 sequence is 17 residues long. Germline CDR1 reads LNHDA; CDR2 reads SQIVND (reference sequence). The CDR3 region is CASSIERPGAANYGYTF. Written as DNA, the CDR3 is TGTGCCAGTAGTATCGAGAGACCAGGGGCAGCCAACTATGGCTACACCTTC.

V usage is TRBV6-1 and J usage is TRBJ2-3, with 7 bases aligning to TRBD1. Trimming at V came to 3 bases and at J to 2 bases, leaving 11 bases not matched to a gene. CDR1 and CDR2 from the germline V gene are MNHNS and SASEGT. The CDR3 is 17 residues long. CDR3 loop: CASSDPAGGGFTDTQYF. The CDR3, as DNA: TGTGCCAGCAGTGACCCGGCAGGGGGTGGATTCACAGATACGCAGTATTTT.

In its sample, this clonotype was seen a few times. The V and J genes are TRBV20-1 and TRBJ2-1; 8 bases match TRBD2. With V trimmed by 3 bases and J by 6 bases, 10 bases remained unmatched. The CDR3 totals 15 residues. CDR1 DFQATT and CDR2 SNEGSKA come from the germline V gene (reference sequence). The CDR3 DNA sequence: TGCAGTGCTAGTTATTTAGCGGGAAAGAGCAATGAGCAGTTCTTC. This gives the protein CSASYLAGKSNEQFF.

This clonotype was counted once. A much larger clone is a single base away; this may be a read error. The chain is built from TRBV6-5 and TRBJ2-1; 9 bases map to TRBD1. Germline CDR1 and CDR2: MNHEY and SVGAGI. V shed 4 bases, J shed 12 bases, and the junction held 13 bases outside the gene matches. This CDR3 is 15 amino acids long. The CDR3 here is CASSLTRTGAFAQFF. CDR3 DNA sequence: TGTGCCAGCAGTTTAACCCGGACAGGGGCTTTTGCGCAGTTCTTC.

This clonotype was found many times. The chain recombines TRBV4-3 with TRBJ1-1; D not certain. V gave up 6 bases and J gave up 1 base, with 12 bases separating them. This CDR3 has 14 residues. CDR1 and CDR2 (germline): LGHNA, YSLEER. The CDR3 reads CASSPRATNTEAFF. Written as DNA, the CDR3 is TGCGCCAGCAGTCCCCGGGCTACGAACACTGAAGCTTTCTTT.

The table lists this clonotype with a few counts. The V call is TRBV15, the J call TRBJ2-1, with 9 bases identical to TRBD2. Trimming cost V 0 bases and J 7 bases; bases outside gene matches: 10. The CDR3 has 17 residues. Germline V gives CDR1 LNHNV, CDR2 YYDKDF (reference sequence). The CDR3 region is CATSRDIGGRAGNEQFF. CDR3 coding DNA: TGTGCCACCAGCAGAGATATCGGCGGGAGGGCCGGAAATGAGCAGTTCTTC. The full variable domain, with the rest looked up from reference TRBV15 and TRBJ2-1, is DAMVIQNPRYQVTQFGKPVTLSCSQTLNHNVMYWYQQKSSQAPKLLFHYYDKDFNNEADTPDNFQSRRPNTSFCFLDIRSPGLGDTAMYLCATSRDIGGRAGNEQFFGPGTRLTVL.

This clonotype was seen at least ten times. This chain links TRBV9 with TRBJ1-5; D ambiguous. Per the germline V gene, CDR1 is SGDLS and CDR2 is YYNGEE. The CDR3 is 14 amino acids. The V gene lost 0 bases and the J gene lost 3 bases, with 7 bases spanning the gap. CDR3 residues: CASSVDGINQPQHF. CDR3 DNA sequence: TGTGCCAGCAGCGTAGACGGGATCAATCAGCCCCAGCATTTT.

This clonotype was counted a few times. The chain couples TRBV29-1 to TRBJ1-1; D is possibly TRBD1 (5 bases). This CDR3 is built from 12 residues. Germline CDR1 SQVTM, CDR2 ANQGSEA. V lost 7 bases and J 4 bases, leaving 13 bases between the germline ends. For the CDR3, the DNA is TGCAGCGCCTACACGGGGGGCACTGAAGCTTTCTTT. The encoded protein is CSAYTGGTEAFF.

The V gene is TRBV20-1, the J gene TRBJ2-3; 10 bases agree with TRBD2. The J segment lost 2 bases and the V segment lost 0 bases, leaving 8 bases of the junction unmatched. Germline V lookup: CDR1 DFQATT, CDR2 SNEGSKA (reference sequence). CDR3 length: 17 amino acids. The CDR3 here is CSARDRLAGAHTDTQYF. The CDR3 nucleotides read TGCAGTGCTAGAGATCGGCTAGCGGGGGCCCACACAGATACGCAGTATTTT.

This clonotype showed up many times. V is TRBV7-2 and J is TRBJ2-3, with a tentative D call TRBD2 (5 bases). With 5 bases removed from V and 4 bases from J, the gap between germline ends came to 16 bases. Per germline, CDR1 SGHTA and CDR2 FQGNSA. The CDR3 covers 15 residues. The CDR3 loop reads CASSPAGTGSDTQYF. The CDR3 bases are TGTGCCAGCAGCCCGGCGGGCACTGGGTCAGATACGCAGTATTTT.

As regards this clonotype: Here the CDR3 omits its conserved ending phenylalanine or tryptophan, so a read error is the likely source. The chain links TRBV2 to TRBJ2-2, with 10 bases identical to TRBD1. J gave up 7 bases and V 6 bases, and 5 bases lay outside the gene matches. This CDR3 is 14 amino acids long. Germline assignment: CDR1 SNHLY and CDR2 FYNNEI. CDR3 DNA sequence: TGTGCCAGCAGGGGACAGGGGATAGGCGGGGAGCTGTTTTCT. Translation: CASRGQGIGGELFS.

This chain uses TRBV20-1 with TRBJ2-3; D is uncertain. The germline V and J ends were trimmed by 3 bases and 5 bases, with 9 bases remaining between them. The length of the CDR3 is 12 residues. CDR1 and CDR2 from the germline V gene are DFQATT and SNEGSKA (reference sequence). The CDR3 sequence: CSARAGVDTQYF. The CDR3 DNA reads as TGCAGTGCTAGGGCTGGGGTAGATACGCAGTATTTT.

This clonotype was detected many times. The gene calls are TRBV20-1 and TRBJ1-4; D not certain. This CDR3 spans 10 amino acids. The V end was cut by 6 bases, the J end by 4 bases, with 3 bases between. Germline V gene lookup returns CDR1 DFQATT and CDR2 SNEGSKA (reference sequence). As DNA, the CDR3 is TGCAGTGCCAGTAATGAAAAACTGTTTTTT. It specifies CSASNEKLFF.